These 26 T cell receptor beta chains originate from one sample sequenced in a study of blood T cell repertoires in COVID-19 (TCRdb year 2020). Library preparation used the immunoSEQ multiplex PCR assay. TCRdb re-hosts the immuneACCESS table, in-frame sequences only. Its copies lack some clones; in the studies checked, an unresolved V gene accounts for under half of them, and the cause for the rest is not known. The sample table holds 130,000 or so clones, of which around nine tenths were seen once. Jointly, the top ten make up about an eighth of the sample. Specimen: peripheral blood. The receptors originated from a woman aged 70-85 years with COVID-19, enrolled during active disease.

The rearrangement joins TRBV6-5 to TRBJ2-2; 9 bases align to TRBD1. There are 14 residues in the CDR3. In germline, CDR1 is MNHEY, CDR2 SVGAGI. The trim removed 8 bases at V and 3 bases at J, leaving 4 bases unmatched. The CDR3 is CASGGTGYTGELFF. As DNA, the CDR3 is TGTGCCAGCGGAGGGACAGGGTACACCGGGGAGCTGTTTTTT.

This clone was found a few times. The CDR3 reads CAIREGLAGTDTQYF. The CDR3 DNA follows: TGTGCCATCAGGGAGGGACTAGCGGGCACAGATACGCAGTATTTT. The chain couples TRBV10-3 to TRBJ2-3; 11 bases align to TRBD2. The V gene's germline CDR1 is ENHRY and CDR2 SYGVKD. The CDR3 runs to 15 residues. The junction had 3 bases not matched to a gene; V was cut back by 6 bases and J by 1 base.

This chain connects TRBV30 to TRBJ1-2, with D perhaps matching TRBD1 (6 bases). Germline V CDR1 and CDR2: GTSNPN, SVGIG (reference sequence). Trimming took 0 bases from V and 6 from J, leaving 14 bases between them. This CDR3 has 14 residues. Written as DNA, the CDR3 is TGTGCCTGGAGTGTAGGGAGGGGGAGTGATGGCTACACCTTC. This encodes CAWSVGRGSDGYTF.

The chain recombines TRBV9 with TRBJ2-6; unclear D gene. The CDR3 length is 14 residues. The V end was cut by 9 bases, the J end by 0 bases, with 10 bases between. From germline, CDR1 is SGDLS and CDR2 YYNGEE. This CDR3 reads CATRDNSGANVLTF. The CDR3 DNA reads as TGTGCCACCCGCGACAACTCTGGGGCCAACGTCCTGACTTTC.

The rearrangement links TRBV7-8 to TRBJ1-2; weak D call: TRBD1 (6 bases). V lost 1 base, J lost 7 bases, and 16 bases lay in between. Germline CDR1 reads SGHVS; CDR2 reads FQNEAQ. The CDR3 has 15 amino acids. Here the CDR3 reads CASSLGYRDVFGYTF. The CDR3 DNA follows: TGTGCCAGCAGCTTAGGATACAGGGATGTATTTGGCTACACCTTC.

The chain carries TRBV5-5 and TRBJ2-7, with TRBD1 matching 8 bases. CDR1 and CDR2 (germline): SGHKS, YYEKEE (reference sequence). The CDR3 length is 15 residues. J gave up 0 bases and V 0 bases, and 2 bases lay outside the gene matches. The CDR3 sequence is CASSLDGTGSYEQYF. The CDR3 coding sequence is TGTGCCAGCAGCTTGGACGGGACAGGCTCCTACGAGCAGTACTTC.

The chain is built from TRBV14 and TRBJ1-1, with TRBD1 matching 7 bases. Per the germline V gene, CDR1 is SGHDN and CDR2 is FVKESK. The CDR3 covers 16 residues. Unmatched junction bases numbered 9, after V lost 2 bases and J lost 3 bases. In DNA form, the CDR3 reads TGTGCCAGCAGCCAACGGGAAACTGACAGGGACACTGAAGCTTTCTTT. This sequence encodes CASSQRETDRDTEAFF.

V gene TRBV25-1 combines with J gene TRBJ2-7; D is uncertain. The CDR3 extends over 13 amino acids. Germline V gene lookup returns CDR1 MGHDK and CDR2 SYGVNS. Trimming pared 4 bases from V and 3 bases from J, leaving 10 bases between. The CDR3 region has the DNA TGTGCCAGCAGTGGGCCCCCGAACTACGAGCAGTACTTC. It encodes CASSGPPNYEQYF.

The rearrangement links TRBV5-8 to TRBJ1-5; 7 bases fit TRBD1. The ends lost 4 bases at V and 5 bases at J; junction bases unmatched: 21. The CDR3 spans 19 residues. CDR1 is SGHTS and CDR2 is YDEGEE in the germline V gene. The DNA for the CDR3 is TGTGCCAGCAGCCGTTATTTGACAGGGTATCTGCAAAGTGATCAGCCCCAGCATTTT. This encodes CASSRYLTGYLQSDQPQHF.

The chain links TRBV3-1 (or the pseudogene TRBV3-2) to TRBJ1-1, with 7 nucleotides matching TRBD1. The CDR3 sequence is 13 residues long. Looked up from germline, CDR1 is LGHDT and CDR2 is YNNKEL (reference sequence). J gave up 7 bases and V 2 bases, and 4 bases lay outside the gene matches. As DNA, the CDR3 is TGTGCCAGCAGCCAACATGGGGACAGTGAAGCTTTCTTT. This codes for CASSQHGDSEAFF.

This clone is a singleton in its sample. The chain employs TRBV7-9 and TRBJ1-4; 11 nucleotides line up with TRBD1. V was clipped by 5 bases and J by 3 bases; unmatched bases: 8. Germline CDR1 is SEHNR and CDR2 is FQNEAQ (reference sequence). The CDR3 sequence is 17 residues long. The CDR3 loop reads CASSLGQGVGANEKLFF. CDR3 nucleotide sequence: TGTGCCAGCAGCCTGGGACAGGGGGTAGGGGCTAATGAAAAACTGTTTTTT.

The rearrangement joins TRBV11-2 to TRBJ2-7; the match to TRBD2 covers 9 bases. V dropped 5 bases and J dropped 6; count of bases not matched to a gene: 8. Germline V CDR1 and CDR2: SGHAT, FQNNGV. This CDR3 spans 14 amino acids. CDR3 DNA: TGTGCCAGCAGCCTGGCGGGGGGGCCGAGCGAGCAGTACTTC. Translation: CASSLAGGPSEQYF.

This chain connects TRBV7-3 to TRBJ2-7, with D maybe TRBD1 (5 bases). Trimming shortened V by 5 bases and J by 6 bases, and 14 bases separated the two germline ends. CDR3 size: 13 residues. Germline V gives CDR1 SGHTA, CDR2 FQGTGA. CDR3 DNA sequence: TGTGCCAGCAGCCAGGGAATGGAACGCGAGCAGTACTTC. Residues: CASSQGMEREQYF. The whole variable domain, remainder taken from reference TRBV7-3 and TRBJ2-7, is GAGVSQTPSNKVTEKGKYVELRCDPISGHTALYWYRQSLGQGPEFLIYFQGTGAADDSGLPNDRFFAVRPEGSVSTLKIQRTERGDSAVYLCASSQGMEREQYFGPGTRLTVT.

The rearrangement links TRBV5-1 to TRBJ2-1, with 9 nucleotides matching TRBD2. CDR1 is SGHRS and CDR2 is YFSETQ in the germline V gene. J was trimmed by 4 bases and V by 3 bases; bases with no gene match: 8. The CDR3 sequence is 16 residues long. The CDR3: CASSSSGGPVYNEQFF. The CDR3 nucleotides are TGCGCCAGCAGCTCGAGCGGGGGGCCGGTTTACAATGAGCAGTTCTTC.

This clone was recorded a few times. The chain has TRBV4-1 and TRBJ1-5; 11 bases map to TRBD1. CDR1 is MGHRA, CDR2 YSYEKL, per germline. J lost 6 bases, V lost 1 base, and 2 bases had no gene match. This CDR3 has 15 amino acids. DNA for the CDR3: TGCGCCAGCAGCCAAGGGACAGGGGGCAGTCAGCCCCAGCATTTT. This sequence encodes CASSQGTGGSQPQHF.

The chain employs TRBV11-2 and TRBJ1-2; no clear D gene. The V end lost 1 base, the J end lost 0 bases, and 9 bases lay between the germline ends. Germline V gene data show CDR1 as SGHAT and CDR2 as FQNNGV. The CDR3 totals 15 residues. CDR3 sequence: CASSLAVTTNYGYTF. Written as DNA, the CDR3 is TGTGCCAGCAGCTTAGCCGTGACAACTAACTATGGCTACACCTTC.

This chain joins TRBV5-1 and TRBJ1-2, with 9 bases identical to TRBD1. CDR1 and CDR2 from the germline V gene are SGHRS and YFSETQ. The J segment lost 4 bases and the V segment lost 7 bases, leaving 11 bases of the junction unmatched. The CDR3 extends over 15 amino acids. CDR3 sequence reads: CASGTGTGMGYGYTF. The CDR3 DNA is TGCGCCAGCGGGACAGGGACAGGGATGGGCTATGGCTACACCTTC.

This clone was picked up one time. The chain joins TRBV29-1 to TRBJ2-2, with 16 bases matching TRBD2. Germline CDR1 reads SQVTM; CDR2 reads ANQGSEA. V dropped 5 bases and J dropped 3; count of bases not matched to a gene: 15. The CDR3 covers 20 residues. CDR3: CSVRRPPGTSGGDYTGELFF. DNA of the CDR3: TGCAGCGTTCGCAGACCCCCCGGGACTAGCGGGGGGGACTACACCGGGGAGCTGTTTTTT.

The CDR3: CASSYSRQGASEQYF. The CDR3 DNA follows: TGTGCCAGCAGTTACTCGAGGCAGGGGGCCTCCGAGCAGTACTTC. The V call is TRBV6-5, the J call TRBJ2-7; 8 nucleotides line up with TRBD1. Germline V gene data show CDR1 as MNHEY and CDR2 as SVGAGI. Trimming took 0 bases from V and 6 from J; bases not matched to a gene: 7. The CDR3 is 15 amino acids.

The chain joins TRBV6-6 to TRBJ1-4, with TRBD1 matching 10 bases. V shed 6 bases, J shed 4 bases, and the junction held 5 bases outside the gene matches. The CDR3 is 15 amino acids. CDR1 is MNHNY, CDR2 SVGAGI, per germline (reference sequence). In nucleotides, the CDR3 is TGTGCCAGCAGAGCCGGGACAGGGGATAATGAAAAACTGTTTTTT. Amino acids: CASRAGTGDNEKLFF.

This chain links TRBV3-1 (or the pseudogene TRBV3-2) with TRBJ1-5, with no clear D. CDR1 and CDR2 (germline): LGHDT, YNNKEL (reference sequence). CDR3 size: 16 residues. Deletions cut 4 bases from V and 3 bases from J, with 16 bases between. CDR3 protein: CASSPSYKQSNQPQHF. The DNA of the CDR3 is TGTGCCAGCAGCCCCAGCTATAAACAGTCCAATCAGCCCCAGCATTTT.

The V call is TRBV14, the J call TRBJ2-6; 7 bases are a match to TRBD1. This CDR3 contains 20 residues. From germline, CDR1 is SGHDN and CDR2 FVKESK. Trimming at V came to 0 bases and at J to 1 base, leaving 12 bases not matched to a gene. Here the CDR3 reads CASSQELQTGMLSGANVLTF. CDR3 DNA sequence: TGTGCCAGCAGCCAAGAGTTGCAGACAGGGATGTTATCTGGGGCCAACGTCCTGACTTTC.

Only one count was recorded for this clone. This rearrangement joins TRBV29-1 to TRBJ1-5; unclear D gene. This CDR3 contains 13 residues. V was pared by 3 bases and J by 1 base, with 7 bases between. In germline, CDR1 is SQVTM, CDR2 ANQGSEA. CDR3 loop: CSVDTGSNQPQHF. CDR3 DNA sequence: TGCAGCGTTGACACGGGGAGCAATCAGCCCCAGCATTTT.

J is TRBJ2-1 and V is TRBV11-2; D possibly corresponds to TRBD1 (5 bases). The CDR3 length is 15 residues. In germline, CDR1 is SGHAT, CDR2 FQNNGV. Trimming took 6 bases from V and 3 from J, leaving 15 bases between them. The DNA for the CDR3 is TGTGCCAGCAGTTATGATAACCAGGGCTACAATGAGCAGTTCTTC. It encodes CASSYDNQGYNEQFF.

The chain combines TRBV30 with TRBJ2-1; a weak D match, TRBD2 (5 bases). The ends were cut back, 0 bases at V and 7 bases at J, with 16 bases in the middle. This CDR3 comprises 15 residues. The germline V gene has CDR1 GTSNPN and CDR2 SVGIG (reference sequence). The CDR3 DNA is TGTGCCTGGAGTGTACGGAGTGTTAGGGAGAATGAGCAGTTCTTC. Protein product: CAWSVRSVRENEQFF.

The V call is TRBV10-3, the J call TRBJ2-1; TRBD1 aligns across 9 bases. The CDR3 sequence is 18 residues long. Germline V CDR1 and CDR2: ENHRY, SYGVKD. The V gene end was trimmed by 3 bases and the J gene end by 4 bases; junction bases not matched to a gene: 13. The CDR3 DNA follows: TGTGCCATCAGTGACAGAAGGGGGGACAGGGAGGGGTACAATGAGCAGTTCTTC. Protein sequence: CAISDRRGDREGYNEQFF.